This TCR beta chain was retrieved from a study of neurological immune-mediated disorders. Study-wide findings and caveats: The greatest TCR clonal expansion appeared in HTLV-1-associated myelopathy and the smallest, falling below healthy controls, in multiple sclerosis. Subjects shared no identical expanded-clone CDR3 amino acid sequences, suggesting private TCR-beta repertoires in all groups.

This clonotype was picked up many times. Antigen: not known. The making of cDNA relied on 5'RACE with 10-nucleotide random UMIs. Each CDR3 protein gets one entry after TCRdb re-called the 5' RACE reads with MiXCR. The sample has around 64,000 distinct CDR3 sequences, approximately 11% seen once. The specimen was PBMCs. The sequence was collected from a woman aged 55-69 years with HTLV-1-associated myelopathy (HAM/TSP).

The CDR3 nucleotides read TGTGCCATTAAACCCGGGGCGTTGAACACTGAAGCTTTCTTT. The encoded protein is CAIKPGALNTEAFF. The chain uses TRBV2 and TRBJ1-1; D might be TRBD1 (5 bases). In germline, CDR1 is SNHLY, CDR2 FYNNEI. The CDR3 consists of 14 residues. The V end was cut by 10 bases, the J end by 0 bases, with 15 bases between.